This record covers a single TCR beta chain. Original handling: It was from reference gene primer amplification that nucleated cell counts were estimated. Sequencing used immunoSEQ multiplex PCR; TCRdb keeps in-frame clones, though not all of them. D and trimming come from the DNA, and the V and J calls and clone size come from that table. The sample yields about 87,000 clones, approximately 82% seen once. These data belong to a study of blood T cell repertoires in COVID-19. The overall study: From T cells, B-cell-depleted T cells, or PBMCs came the material, which was cDNA or gDNA.

This CDR3 spans 13 amino acids. CDR1 and CDR2 (germline): MGHDK, SYGVNS. With V trimmed by 4 bases and J by 10 bases, 7 bases remained unmatched. The sequenced material came from peripheral blood. The receptor comes from an older woman with acute or convalescent COVID-19. This rearrangement joins TRBV25-1 to TRBJ1-1; 9 bases line up with TRBD1. CDR3 loop: CASSVETGGSAFF. The CDR3 bases are TGTGCCAGCAGTGTTGAGACAGGGGGTTCAGCTTTCTTT. Complete variable domain (other parts from reference TRBV25-1 and TRBJ1-1): EADIYQTPRYLVIGTGKKITLECSQTMGHDKMYWYQQDPGMELHLIHYSYGVNSTEKGDLSSESTVSRIRTEHFPLTLESARPSHTSQYLCASSVETGGSAFFGQGTRLTVV.